This T cell receptor beta chain was identified during a study of T-cell reconstitution after alpha-beta-depleted transplantation in children. In its sample, this clonotype was seen many times. The authors prepared the TCRbeta library with unique molecular identifiers. TCRdb called the PCR reads again in MiXCR, with one record for every CDR3 protein. Of a few hundred thousand distinct CDR3 sequences detected, roughly a tenth appear once; the ten largest clones hold about 4.9%. The sample was PBMCs from the stem cell graft donor, taken from the stem cell graft. The source of this sequence is a human donor who donated a stem cell graft to a child with SCID.

The CDR3 reads CASSLDPHRGGNTEAFF. In DNA form, the CDR3 reads TGCGCCAGCAGCTTGGACCCCCACAGAGGGGGGAACACTGAAGCTTTCTTT. The V gene is TRBV5-1, the J gene TRBJ1-1, with D possibly being TRBD1 (6 bases). V was clipped by 0 bases and J by 1 base, with 16 bases between them. This CDR3 is 17 amino acids long. The germline V gene has CDR1 SGHRS and CDR2 YFSETQ.